The sequence of this TCR beta chain was determined in a study of cytomegalovirus exposure and HLA in healthy donors (dated by TCRdb to about 2017). Study-level background: An earlier analysis of 587 of the donors reported roughly 300 Gb of sequence data and 117 million unique TCR beta sequences obtained from around 190 million T cells. Using immunosequencing, the study profiled T cell repertoires from fewer than 700 subjects and related those repertoires to cytomegalovirus serostatus. A later genetic analysis used genome-wide SNP genotypes for about three fifths of the roughly 700 donors, treating that subset as a discovery cohort. Four or five DR-DQ haplotypes were handled as single units for association and clustering because linkage in the cohort was strong. Along with the roughly 670-subject first cohort, a separate validation cohort of about 110 different subjects was used. Across around 400 genotyped donors of the cohort, an average of about 250,000 unique TCR beta nucleotide sequences per donor were sequenced, and 15% to 20% of those sequences were non-productive. Rather than drawing on any new phenotypic data, the later analysis identified candidate immune exposures from TCR beta sequences and the way those sequences occurred across donors. Typing coverage varied by locus: roughly 629-630 donors for A, B, C, DRB1 and DQB1; roughly 560 for DQA1; around 570 for DPA1; under 490 for DPB1. An earlier analysis of 450 to 750 of the donors used high-throughput TCR beta sequencing to judge whether each TCR beta V gene segment behaved as functional or pseudogenic. The study combined high-throughput TCR immunosequencing, statistical association of individual TCRs with disease status, and machine learning to predict cytomegalovirus infection status. A later analysis re-analyzed previously published TCR beta repertoires from 550 to 700 donors and added high-resolution HLA genotyping to study TCR occurrence patterns. The genetic ancestry cluster associated with self-reported Caucasian donors included 80% to 90% of the roughly 390 genotyped donors. HLA typing covered class I and class II loci at four-digit resolution. Every repertoire in the discovery cohort had been generated on one and the same sequencing platform. Donor age, sex, ethnicity and CMV serostatus were collected together with the repertoire data. An early release that covered about 640 HLA-typed donors contained approximately 300 gigabases of sequencing data and 80 million or so unique TCR sequences. The study aimed to test whether cataloging public T cell receptors could reveal signatures of past pathogen exposure.

The receptor library was made with the immunoSEQ multiplex PCR assay. The multiplex PCR relied on a mix of 60 forward primers for TCR Vbeta segments and 13 reverse primers for TCR Jbeta segments. The CDR3 region of rearranged TCR beta genes was amplified from genomic DNA with a multiplex PCR assay. Amplified TCR beta libraries were sequenced as 87-base-pair reads on the Illumina HiSeq System. Per the original workflow: A later analysis counted around 72 million unique TCR beta chains across the 500 to 850 repertoires, and roughly 11 million of these chains were shared by at least two donors. To remove PCR and sequencing errors, raw reads were error-corrected and collapsed into unique sequences using a nearest-neighbor algorithm that merged closely related sequences. Alignment of CDR3 sequences to IMGT reference sequences was used to assign V, D and J gene segments. Each retained sequence needed at least a six-nucleotide match to both a V gene segment and a J gene segment. Rearrangements were classified as productive when the CDR3 lacked stop codons and remained in frame with V and J, and all other rearrangements were classified as non-productive. Following IMGT convention, CDR3 was defined as the stretch from the second conserved V-encoded cysteine to the conserved J-encoded phenylalanine. The earlier analysis of a few hundred of the donors excluded any sequence lacking an unambiguous match to a single V gene segment. In an earlier analysis of 587 of the donors, a V segment was called functional when productive rearrangements were above 56.7%, and segregating when the standard deviation between donors exceeded 5%. To diagnose cytomegalovirus status from the catalog of TCR beta chain sequences, a statistical classification framework was built. V and J gene assignment, in a later analysis, came from comparing TCR nucleotide sequences with IMGT/GENE-DB human TR gene sequences. A later analysis assigned CDR3 sequences and most-parsimonious VDJ recombination scenarios with the TCRdist pipeline. In a later analysis, every TCR beta chain was defined by the combination of its CDR3 amino acid sequence and its V-gene family, and reads without a unique V-gene family were dropped. In a later analysis, 450 to 600 highly shared, low-generation-probability nucleotide sequences were removed to address suspected cross-contamination and a sequencing artifact. For each public chain, a later analysis derived a clonal expansion index from normalized ranks of inferred template counts within each repertoire. A later analysis computed generation probabilities with a VDJ recombination model fitted to out-of-frame rearrangements, and checked the results against IGoR. A later analysis scored TCR-TCR, TCR-HLA and TCR-CMV co-occurrence with hypergeometric tests, applying a repertoire-size bias correction to TCR pairs. To estimate false discovery rates, a later analysis permuted the HLA or CMV assignments 20 times. In a later analysis, co-occurring TCRs were grouped with DBSCAN, and TCRdist sequence similarity was added when clustering was performed within HLA-allele-positive subsets. Co-occurrence clustering excluded repertoires with fewer than 30,000 or more than 120,000 public chains, plus five with anomalous nucleotide sharing. Not all clones reach the TCRdb copy of this immuneACCESS table, which keeps in-frame sequences only. Checked studies attribute under half of the gap to unresolved V genes and leave the rest unexplained. V, J and clone size are taken as reported in that table, and D and trimming were inferred from the DNA itself. The sample's table covers 100,000 to 150,000 clones. More than 1.5% of the sample goes to the ten largest clones.

There are 15 amino acids in the CDR3, from cysteine to phenylalanine inclusive. Only the CDR3 DNA is retained, 45 bases long and in frame from the first base. As encoded in the germline V gene (reference sequence), CDR1 is WNHNN while CDR2 is SYGVQD. The cohort consisted of 650 to 700 healthy bone marrow donors. Cohort members were all nominally healthy when sampled, although unrecorded immune exposures were likely present. The donor was CMV seropositive and belonged to the group of more than 250 seropositive cohort members. Each donor provided a peripheral blood sample, and peripheral blood mononuclear cells were used for TCR beta sequencing. Genomic DNA extraction from the blood cell samples was performed with the Qiagen DNeasy Blood Extraction Kit. What the study reported, not specific to this receptor: Strong co-occurrence of HLA alleles, especially DR and DQ, made assigning TCR associations to individual alleles difficult. The classifier was reported to diagnose cytomegalovirus status with high specificity and sensitivity in both the original cohort and the validation cohort. A cluster of highly shared sequence variants was judged likely to represent a technical artifact of the sequencing pipeline. In a later analysis, some 17,000 TCR beta sequences were associated with specific HLA alleles at a false discovery rate of 0.05. Linkage disequilibrium might explain the correlated functional status among segregating V segments, but an unknown experimental factor could not be ruled out. A further reported finding was that TCR beta sequences accurately predicted the HLA-A and HLA-B alleles for most subjects in the first cohort. A later analysis found that TCR association rates varied across HLA loci, with DRB1 alleles showing the most associated TCRs and HLA-C alleles the fewest. According to a later genetic analysis, donors in an Asian-associated ancestry cluster had fewer N-insertions in productive TCRs than the approximately 700-donor mean. A later analysis found that HLA-associated TCR beta chains were more clonally expanded and had lower generation probabilities than equally common non-associated chains. A later analysis reported that several top co-occurrence clusters appeared linked to parvovirus B19, influenza, CMV and Epstein-Barr virus. Sequencing depth was assumed to be roughly uniform across donors in the presence/absence analyses, though that assumption may not hold. In an earlier analysis of some 500 of the donors, most TCR beta V segments were observed in productive rearrangements about 87% or about 30% of the time, broadly matching IMGT annotations. A later genetic analysis associated a missense DCLRE1C variant with V-gene and J-gene trimming of TCR beta chains, and an independent cohort replicated the association. A few of the identified cytomegalovirus-associated TCR beta chains were confirmed in vitro to be specific for cytomegalovirus antigens. Immune exposure information for the cohort was limited to CMV serostatus. Some IMGT-functional V segments, including TRBV6-2 and TRBV6-3, could not be told apart with the 87-base-pair reads, so those segments were excluded. Because some donors lacked HLA typing at each locus, the association tests relied only on the typed subset. A total of 150 or so TCR beta chains were listed by the study as associated with cytomegalovirus. Some 15 rarely observed V segments, including chromosome 9 orphons, were excluded from the earlier analysis of about 600 of the donors because counts were too low. The authors suggested that the approach could potentially be extended to other disease states and immunological phenotypes. The cohort was sequenced for TCR beta chains only, and without alpha or paired-chain data the features that could be detected were limited. In a later analysis, most CMV-associated TCR beta chains were found to appear HLA-restricted, with HLA associations seemingly driven largely by CMV exposure. Most TCR sequences were seen in very few donors, while some public TCRs were found in many individuals.

Of note for this clone: No cognate antigen has been identified for it.

The clonotype was recovered from a woman aged 35 to 49 in good health and CMV-seropositive. The chain joins TRBV10-1 to TRBJ2-5; TRBD1 aligns with 11 central bases. The J call may not be correct, given that the DNA end is closer to TRBJ2-7. Sample: PBMCs. The CDR3 here reads CASQRGQGVAYEQYF. The DNA reads as follows: TGCGCCAGCCAAAGGGGACAGGGGGTGGCCTACGAGCAGTACTTC.